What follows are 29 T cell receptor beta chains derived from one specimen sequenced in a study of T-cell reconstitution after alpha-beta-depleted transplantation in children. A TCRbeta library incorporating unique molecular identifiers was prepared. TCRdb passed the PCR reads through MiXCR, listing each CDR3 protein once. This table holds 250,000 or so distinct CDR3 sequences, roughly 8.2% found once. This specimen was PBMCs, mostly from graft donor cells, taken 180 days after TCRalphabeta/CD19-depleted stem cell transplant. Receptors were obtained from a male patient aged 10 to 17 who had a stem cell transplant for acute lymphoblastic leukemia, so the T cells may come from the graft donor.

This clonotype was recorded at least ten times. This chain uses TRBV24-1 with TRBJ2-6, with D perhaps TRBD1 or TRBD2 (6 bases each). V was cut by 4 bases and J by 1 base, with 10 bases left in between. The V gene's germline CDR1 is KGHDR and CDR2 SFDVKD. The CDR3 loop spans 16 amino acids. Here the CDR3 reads CATSDGGGSGANVLTF. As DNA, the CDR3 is TGTGCCACCAGTGACGGAGGGGGTTCTGGGGCCAACGTCCTGACTTTC.

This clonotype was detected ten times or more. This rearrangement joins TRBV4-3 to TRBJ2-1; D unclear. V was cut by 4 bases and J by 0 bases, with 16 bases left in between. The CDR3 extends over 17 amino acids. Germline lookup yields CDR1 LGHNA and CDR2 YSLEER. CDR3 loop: CASSPKDGPSSYNEQFF. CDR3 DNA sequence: TGCGCCAGCAGCCCAAAAGACGGACCTAGCTCCTACAATGAGCAGTTCTTC.

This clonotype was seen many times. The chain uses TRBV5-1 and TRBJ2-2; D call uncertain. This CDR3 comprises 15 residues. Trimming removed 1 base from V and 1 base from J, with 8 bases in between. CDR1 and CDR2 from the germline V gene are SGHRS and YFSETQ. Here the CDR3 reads CASSLLSLNTGELFF. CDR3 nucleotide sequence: TGCGCCAGCAGCTTGTTAAGCTTGAACACCGGGGAGCTGTTTTTT.

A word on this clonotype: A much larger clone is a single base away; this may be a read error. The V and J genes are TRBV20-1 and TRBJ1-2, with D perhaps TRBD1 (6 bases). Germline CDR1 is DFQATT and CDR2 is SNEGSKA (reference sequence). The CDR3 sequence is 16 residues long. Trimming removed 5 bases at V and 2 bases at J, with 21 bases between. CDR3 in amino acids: CSAGVDGGGLNYGYTF. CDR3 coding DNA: TGCAGTGCTGGGGTGGACGGTGGGGGCCTAAACTATGGCTACACCTTC.

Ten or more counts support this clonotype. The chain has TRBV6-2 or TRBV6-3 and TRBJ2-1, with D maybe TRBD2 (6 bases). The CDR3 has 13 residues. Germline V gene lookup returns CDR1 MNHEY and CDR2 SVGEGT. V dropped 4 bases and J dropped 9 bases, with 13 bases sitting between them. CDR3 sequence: CASSSLGRGEQFF. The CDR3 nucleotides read TGTGCCAGCAGTTCGTTGGGGCGGGGTGAGCAGTTCTTC.

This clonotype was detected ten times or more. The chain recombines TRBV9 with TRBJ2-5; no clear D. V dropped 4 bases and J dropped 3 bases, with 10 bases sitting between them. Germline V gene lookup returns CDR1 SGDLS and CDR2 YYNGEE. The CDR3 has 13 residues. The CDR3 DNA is TGTGCCAGCAGCCCTCGAGCCGAAGAGACCCAGTACTTC. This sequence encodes CASSPRAEETQYF.

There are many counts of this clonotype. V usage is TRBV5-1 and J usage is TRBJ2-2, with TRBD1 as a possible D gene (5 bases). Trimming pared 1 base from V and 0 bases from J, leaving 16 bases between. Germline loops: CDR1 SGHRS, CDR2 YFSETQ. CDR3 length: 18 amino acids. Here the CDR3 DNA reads TGCGCCAGCAGCTTGTTGCCGTGGGGCCAAACGAACACCGGGGAGCTGTTTTTT. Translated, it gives CASSLLPWGQTNTGELFF.

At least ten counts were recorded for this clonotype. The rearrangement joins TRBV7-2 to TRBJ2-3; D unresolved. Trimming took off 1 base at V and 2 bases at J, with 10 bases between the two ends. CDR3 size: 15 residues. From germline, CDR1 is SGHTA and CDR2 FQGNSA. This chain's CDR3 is CASSLGLGITDTQYF. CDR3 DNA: TGTGCCAGCAGCTTAGGCTTGGGCATCACAGATACGCAGTATTTT.

CDR3 sequence reads: CASSQDLGGGETQYF. CDR3 bases: TGCGCCAGCAGCCAAGATCTGGGAGGAGGGGAGACCCAGTACTTC. The V call is TRBV4-3, the J call TRBJ2-5; the D gene is possibly TRBD2 (6 bases). This CDR3 is built from 15 residues. Trimming cost V 0 bases and J 5 bases, with 13 bases left between them. CDR1 is LGHNA and CDR2 is YSLEER in the germline V gene.

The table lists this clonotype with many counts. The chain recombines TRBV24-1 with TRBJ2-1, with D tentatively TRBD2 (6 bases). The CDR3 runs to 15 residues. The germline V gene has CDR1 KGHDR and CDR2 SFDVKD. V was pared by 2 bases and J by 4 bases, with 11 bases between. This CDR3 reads CATSDSAGKYNEQFF. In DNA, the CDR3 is TGTGCCACCAGTGATTCAGCGGGCAAGTACAATGAGCAGTTCTTC.

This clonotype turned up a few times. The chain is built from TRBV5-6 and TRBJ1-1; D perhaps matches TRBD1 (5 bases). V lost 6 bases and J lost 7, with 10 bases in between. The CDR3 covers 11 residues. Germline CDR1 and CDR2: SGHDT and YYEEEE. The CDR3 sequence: CASIQGREAFF. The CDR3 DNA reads TGTGCCAGCATCCAGGGTCGTGAAGCTTTCTTT.

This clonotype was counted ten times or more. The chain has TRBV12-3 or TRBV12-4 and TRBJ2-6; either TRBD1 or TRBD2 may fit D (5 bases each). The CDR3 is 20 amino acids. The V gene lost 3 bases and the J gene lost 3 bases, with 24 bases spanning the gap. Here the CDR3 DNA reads TGTGCCAGCAGTTTGAGGGACGGGATAGGGATGAGAAATGGGGCCAACGTCCTGACTTTC. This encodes CASSLRDGIGMRNGANVLTF.

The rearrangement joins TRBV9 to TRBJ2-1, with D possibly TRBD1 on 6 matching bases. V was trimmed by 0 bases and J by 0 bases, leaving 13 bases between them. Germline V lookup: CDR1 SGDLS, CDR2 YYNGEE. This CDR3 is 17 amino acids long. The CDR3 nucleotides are TGTGCCAGCAGCGTAGGCCAGGGGCGCTCCTCCTACAATGAGCAGTTCTTC. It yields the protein CASSVGQGRSSYNEQFF.

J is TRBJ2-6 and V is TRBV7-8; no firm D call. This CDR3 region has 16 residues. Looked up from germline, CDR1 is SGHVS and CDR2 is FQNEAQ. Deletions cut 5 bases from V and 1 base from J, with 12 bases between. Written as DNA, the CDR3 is TGTGCCAGCAGCCCCTTCAAAGGGTCTGGGGCCAACGTCCTGACTTTC. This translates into CASSPFKGSGANVLTF.

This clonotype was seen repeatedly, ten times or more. For the CDR3, the DNA is TGCGCCAGCAGCCAAGGTGTGGGACCCCTGAGGTATGGCTACACCTTC. This codes for CASSQGVGPLRYGYTF. This chain connects TRBV4-3 to TRBJ1-2, with D tentatively TRBD1 (5 bases). This CDR3 contains 16 residues. V lost 1 base and J 5 bases, leaving 17 bases between the germline ends. The germline CDR1 and CDR2 sequences are LGHNA and YSLEER.

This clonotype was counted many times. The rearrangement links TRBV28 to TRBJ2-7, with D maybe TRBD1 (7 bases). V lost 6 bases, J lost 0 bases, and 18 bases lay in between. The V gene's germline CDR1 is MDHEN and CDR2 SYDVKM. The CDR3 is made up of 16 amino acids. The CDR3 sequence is CASSPQGGPSSYEQYF. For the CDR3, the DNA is TGTGCCAGCAGCCCCCAGGGGGGCCCTAGCTCCTACGAGCAGTACTTC.

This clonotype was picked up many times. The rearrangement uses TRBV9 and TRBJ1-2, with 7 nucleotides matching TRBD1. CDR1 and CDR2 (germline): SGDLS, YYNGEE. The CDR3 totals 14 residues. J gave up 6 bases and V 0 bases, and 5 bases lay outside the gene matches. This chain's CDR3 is CASSVGGGTDGYTF. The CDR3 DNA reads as TGTGCCAGCAGCGTAGGGGGGGGGACAGATGGCTACACCTTC.

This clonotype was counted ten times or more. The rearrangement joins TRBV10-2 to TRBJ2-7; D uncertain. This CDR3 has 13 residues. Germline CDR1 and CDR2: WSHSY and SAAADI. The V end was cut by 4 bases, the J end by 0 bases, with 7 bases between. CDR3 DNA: TGCGCCAGCAGTGTCCTTCTCTCCTACGAGCAGTACTTC. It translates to CASSVLLSYEQYF.

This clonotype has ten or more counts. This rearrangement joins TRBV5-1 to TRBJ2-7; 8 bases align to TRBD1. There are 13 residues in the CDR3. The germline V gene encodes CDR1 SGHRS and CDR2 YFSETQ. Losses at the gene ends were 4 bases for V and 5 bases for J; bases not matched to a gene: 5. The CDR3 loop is CASSLDRVHEQYF. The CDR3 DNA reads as TGCGCCAGCAGCCTGGACAGGGTCCACGAGCAGTACTTC.

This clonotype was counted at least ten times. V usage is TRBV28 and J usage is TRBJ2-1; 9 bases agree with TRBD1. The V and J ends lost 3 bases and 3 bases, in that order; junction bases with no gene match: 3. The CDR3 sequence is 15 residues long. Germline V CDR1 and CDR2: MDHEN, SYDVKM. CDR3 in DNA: TGTGCCAGCAGTTTCCCGGGACAGGGCTACAATGAGCAGTTCTTC. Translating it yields CASSFPGQGYNEQFF.

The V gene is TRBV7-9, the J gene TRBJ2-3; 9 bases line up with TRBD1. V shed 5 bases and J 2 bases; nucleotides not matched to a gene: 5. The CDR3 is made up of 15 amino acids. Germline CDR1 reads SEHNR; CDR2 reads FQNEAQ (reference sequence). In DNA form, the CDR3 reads TGTGCCAGCAGCCCCCGACAGGGGGTCACAGATACGCAGTATTTT. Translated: CASSPRQGVTDTQYF.

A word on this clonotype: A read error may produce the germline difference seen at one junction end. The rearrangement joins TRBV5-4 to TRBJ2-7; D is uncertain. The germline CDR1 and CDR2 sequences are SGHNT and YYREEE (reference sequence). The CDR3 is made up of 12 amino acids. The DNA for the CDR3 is TGTGCCAGCAGTATTGACGGCTACGAGCTGTACTTC. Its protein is CASSIDGYELYF.

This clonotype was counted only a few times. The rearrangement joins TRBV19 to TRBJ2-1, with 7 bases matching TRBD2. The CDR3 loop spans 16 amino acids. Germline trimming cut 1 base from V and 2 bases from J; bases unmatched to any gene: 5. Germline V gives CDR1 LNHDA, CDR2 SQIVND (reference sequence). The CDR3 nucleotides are TGTGCCAGTAGTATAGTTAAGGGAGGGGCCTACAATGAGCAGTTCTTC. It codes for CASSIVKGGAYNEQFF.

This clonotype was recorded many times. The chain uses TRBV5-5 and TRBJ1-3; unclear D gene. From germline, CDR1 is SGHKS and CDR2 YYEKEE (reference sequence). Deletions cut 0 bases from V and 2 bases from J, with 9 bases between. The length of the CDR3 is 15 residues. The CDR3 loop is CASSLASTTGNTIYF. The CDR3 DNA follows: TGTGCCAGCAGCTTGGCGTCGACGACTGGAAACACCATATATTTT.

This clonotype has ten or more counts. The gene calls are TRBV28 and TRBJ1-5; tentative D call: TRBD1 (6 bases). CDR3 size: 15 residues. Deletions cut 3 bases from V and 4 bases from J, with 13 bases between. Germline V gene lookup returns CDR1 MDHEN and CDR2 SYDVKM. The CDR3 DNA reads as TGTGCCAGCAGTTTGGGGGGCTGGAATAATCAGCCCCAGCATTTT. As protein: CASSLGGWNNQPQHF.

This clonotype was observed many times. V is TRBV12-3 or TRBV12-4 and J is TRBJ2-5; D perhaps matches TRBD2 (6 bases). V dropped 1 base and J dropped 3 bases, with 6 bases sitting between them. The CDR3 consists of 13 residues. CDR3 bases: TGTGCCAGCAGTTTAGGACTAGAAGAGACCCAGTACTTC. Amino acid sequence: CASSLGLEETQYF.

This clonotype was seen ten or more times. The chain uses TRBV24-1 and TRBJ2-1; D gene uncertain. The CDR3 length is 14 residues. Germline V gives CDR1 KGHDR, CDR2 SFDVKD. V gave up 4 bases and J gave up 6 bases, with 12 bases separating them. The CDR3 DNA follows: TGTGCCACCAGTGACCCATCGCTATCCAATGAGCAGTTCTTC. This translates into CATSDPSLSNEQFF.

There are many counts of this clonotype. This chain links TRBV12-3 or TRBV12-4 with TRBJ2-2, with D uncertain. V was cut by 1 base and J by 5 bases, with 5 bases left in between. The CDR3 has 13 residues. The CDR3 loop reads CASSLVITGELFF. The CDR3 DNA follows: TGTGCCAGCAGTTTAGTGATTACCGGGGAGCTGTTTTTT.

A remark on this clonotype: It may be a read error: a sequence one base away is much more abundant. This CDR3 is CASATSGAYEQNF. The CDR3 bases are TGCGCCAGCGCGACTAGCGGGGCCTACGAGCAGAACTTC. The V and J genes are TRBV5-1 and TRBJ2-7, with 11 nucleotides matching TRBD2. Germline values: CDR1 SGHRS, CDR2 YFSETQ. This CDR3 contains 13 residues. Filled out from reference TRBV5-1 and TRBJ2-7, the complete variable domain reads KAGVTQTPRYLIKTRGQQVTLSCSPISGHRSVSWYQQTPGQGLQFLFEYFSETQRNKGNFPGRFSGRQFSNSRSEMNVSTLELGDSALYLCASATSGAYEQNFGPGTRLTVT.